This T cell receptor (beta chain) is drawn from a study of cytomegalovirus exposure and HLA in healthy donors. As regards this clone: Its antigen is not identified.

Study-wide results and limits: Most observed TCR sequences were rare, whereas some public TCRs were detected in many donors.

Primers: 60 Vbeta forward and 13 Jbeta reverse. TCRdb keeps only in-frame clones here, not all; method: immunoSEQ multiplex PCR. The data hold 150,000 or so clones, with around 79% observed a single time. The CDR3 loop spans 16 amino acids. V lost 5 bases, J lost 4 bases, and 13 bases stayed unmatched. Germline loops: CDR1 SGHAT, CDR2 FQNNGV. This clonotype originated in a man between 35 and 55 years old in good health and CMV-seropositive. The rearrangement links TRBV11-2 to TRBJ1-2; 7 nucleotides agree with TRBD1. Material for sequencing was PBMCs. The CDR3 loop is CASSPLGQGVIYGYTF. The DNA for the CDR3 is TGTGCCAGCAGCCCCCTAGGGCAGGGGGTAATCTATGGCTACACCTTC.